The T cell receptor beta chain described here comes from a study of identical twins. Study observations and caveats: Insertions were fewer in abundant cord blood beta clonotypes, whereas memory repertoires showed none of this pattern.

CDR3 size: 14 residues. The V end was cut by 7 bases, the J end by 7 bases, with 20 bases between. This clonotype has only a few counts. Its antigen is not identified. MiXCR, run by TCRdb on the 5' RACE reads, gives a single entry per CDR3 protein. The repertoire consists of 650,000 to 750,000 distinct CDR3 sequences, with about 20% occurring once and the leading ten covering roughly 4.3%. The same data also contributed to another study, on T cells expressing NK-cell markers. That work states: Investigators obtained TCR beta repertoires from sorted CD3+CD56+NKG2C+, CD3+CD56+NKG2C- and CD3+CD56-NKG2C+ T cells.

The chain links TRBV12-3 or TRBV12-4 to TRBJ2-7, with a tentative D call TRBD1 (5 bases). Material: PBMCs. This sequence originates from a woman under 30 in good health. The CDR3 nucleotides read TGTGCCAGCACACGCCCTTGGGGCAGATCAGAGCAGTACTTC. This encodes CASTRPWGRSEQYF.